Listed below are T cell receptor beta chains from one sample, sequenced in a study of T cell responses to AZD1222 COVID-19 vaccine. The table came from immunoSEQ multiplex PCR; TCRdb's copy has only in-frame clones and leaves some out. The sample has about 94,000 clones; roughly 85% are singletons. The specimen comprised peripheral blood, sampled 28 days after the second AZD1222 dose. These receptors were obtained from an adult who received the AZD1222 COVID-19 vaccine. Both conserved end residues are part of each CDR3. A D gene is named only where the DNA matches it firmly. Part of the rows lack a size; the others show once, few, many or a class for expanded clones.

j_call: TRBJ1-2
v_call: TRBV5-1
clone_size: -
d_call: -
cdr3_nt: TGCGCCAGCAGGCACGAACCAGGGCCCCAATCCTATGGCTACACCTTC
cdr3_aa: CASRHEPGPQSYGYTF

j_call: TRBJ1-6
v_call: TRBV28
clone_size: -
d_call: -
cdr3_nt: TGTGCCAGCAGTTTAAACCGGGACTTCAGATATAATTCACCCCTCCACTTT
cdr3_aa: CASSLNRDFRYNSPLHF

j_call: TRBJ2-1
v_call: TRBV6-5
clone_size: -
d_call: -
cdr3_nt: TGTGCCAGCAGTTATGGCGTCGGGTCAACCTACAATGAGCAGTTCTTC
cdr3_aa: CASSYGVGSTYNEQFF

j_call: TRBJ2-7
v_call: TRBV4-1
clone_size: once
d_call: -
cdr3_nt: TGCGCCAGCAGCCAAGAGGCAGGGGCCTACGAGCAGTACTTC
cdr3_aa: CASSQEAGAYEQYF

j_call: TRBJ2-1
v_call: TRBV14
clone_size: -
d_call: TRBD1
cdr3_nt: TGTGCCAGCAGCTGGACAGGGGGCGCTGGCAATGAGCAGTTCTTC
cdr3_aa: CASSWTGGAGNEQFF

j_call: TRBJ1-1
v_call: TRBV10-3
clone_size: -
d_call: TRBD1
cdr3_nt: TGTGCCATCAGAAAGCAAAGCCCACAGGGGGCGACTGAAGCTTTCTTT
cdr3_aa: CAIRKQSPQGATEAFF

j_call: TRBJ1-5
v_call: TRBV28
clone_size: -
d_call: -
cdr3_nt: TGTGCCAGCAGCCCCAGAACGTTTGAGAATCAGCCCCAGCATTTT
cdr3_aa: CASSPRTFENQPQHF

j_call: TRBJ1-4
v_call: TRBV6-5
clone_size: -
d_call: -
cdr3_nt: TGTGCCAGCAGGCCCAGGGGTCAGGTTGATGAAAAACTGTTTTTT
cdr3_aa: CASRPRGQVDEKLFF

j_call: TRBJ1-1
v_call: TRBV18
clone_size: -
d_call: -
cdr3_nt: TGTGCCAGCTCACCAACTTTCGCGACGGGGAACACTGAAGCTTTCTTT
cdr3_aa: CASSPTFATGNTEAFF

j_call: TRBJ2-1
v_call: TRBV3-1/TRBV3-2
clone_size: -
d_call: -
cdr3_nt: TGTGCCACCACGACAGAGTACAATGAGCAGTTCTTC
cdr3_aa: CATTTEYNEQFF

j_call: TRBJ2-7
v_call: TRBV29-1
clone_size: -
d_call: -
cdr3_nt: TGCAGCGTTGAAACCCTTGCTAGTGGAGGGGGGACGATCGAGCAGTACTTC
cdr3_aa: CSVETLASGGGTIEQYF

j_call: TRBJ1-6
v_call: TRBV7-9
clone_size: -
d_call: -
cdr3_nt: TGTGCCAGCAGCTTAAACTCACCCCTCCACTTT
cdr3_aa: CASSLNSPLHF